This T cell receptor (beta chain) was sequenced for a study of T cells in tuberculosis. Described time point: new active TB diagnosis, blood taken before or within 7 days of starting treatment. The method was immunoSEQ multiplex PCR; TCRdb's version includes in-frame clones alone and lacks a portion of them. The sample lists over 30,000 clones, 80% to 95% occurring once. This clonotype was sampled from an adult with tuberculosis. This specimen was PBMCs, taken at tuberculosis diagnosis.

CDR3 DNA: TGTGCCAGCACCGCACTCACAGGGGACACAGATACGCAGTATTTT. The encoded protein is CASTALTGDTDTQYF. This chain uses TRBV28 with TRBJ2-3; 7 bases are a match to TRBD1. The CDR3 is 15 residues long. Trimming cost V 7 bases and J 2 bases; bases outside gene matches: 9. Germline lookup yields CDR1 MDHEN and CDR2 SYDVKM.